The 13 T cell receptor beta chains in this list originate from one sample, sequenced in a study of cytomegalovirus exposure and HLA in healthy donors (TCRdb year 2017). Libraries were made using the immunoSEQ multiplex PCR assay. For the multiplex PCR, a mixture combining 60 forward primers for TCR Vbeta segments and 13 reverse primers for TCR Jbeta segments was used. TCRdb obtained this table from immuneACCESS and retained in-frame rearrangements with V and J assigned. These tables miss some clones; where compared with another copy, unresolved V genes account for less than half of the shortfall, and the remainder is unexplained. This sample comprises 150,000 to 200,000 clones, approximately 71% of them detected only once. The top ten clonotypes cover around 4.6% of the sample. Sequences were obtained from PBMCs. The receptor source for this set is a male donor in good health and CMV-seronegative.

The rearrangement joins TRBV19 to TRBJ1-2; D is unresolved. The germline gives CDR1 LNHDA, CDR2 SQIVND (reference sequence). Trimming removed 4 bases at V and 3 bases at J, with 12 bases between. This CDR3 has 14 amino acids. CDR3 bases: TGTGCCAGTAGTAGAGACCGACTTCACTATGGCTACACCTTC. Protein: CASSRDRLHYGYTF.

This rearrangement joins TRBV9 to TRBJ2-7; the match to TRBD2 covers 7 bases. With V trimmed by 0 bases and J by 2 bases, 2 bases remained unmatched. Germline CDR1 reads SGDLS; CDR2 reads YYNGEE. This CDR3 is built from 14 residues. CDR3 nucleotide sequence: TGTGCCAGCAGCGTAGGGAGCGGGACCTACGAGCAGTACTTC. Its translation is CASSVGSGTYEQYF.

This clone was picked up a small number of times. The V call is TRBV19, the J call TRBJ1-1; TRBD1 might be the D (6 bases). The ends were cut back, 5 bases at V and 6 bases at J, with 13 bases in the middle. This CDR3 is built from 13 residues. The germline CDR1 and CDR2 sequences are LNHDA and SQIVND (reference sequence). The CDR3 coding sequence is TGTGCCAGTAGTCCCCGGGACAACCCTGAAGCTTTCTTT. Its translation: CASSPRDNPEAFF.

This sequence joins TRBV6-1 and TRBJ2-3; 8 bases map to TRBD2. This CDR3 comprises 16 residues. Germline CDR1 MNHNS, CDR2 SASEGT. V was pared by 1 base and J by 1 base, with 4 bases of the junction left unmatched. DNA of the CDR3: TGTGCCAGCAGTGAAGGAGCGGGGGCGCGCACAGATACGCAGTATTTT. It specifies CASSEGAGARTDTQYF.

This clone showed up just a few times. V usage is TRBV6-5 and J usage is TRBJ1-1, with unresolved D. Germline CDR1 MNHEY, CDR2 SVGAGI. The CDR3 totals 13 residues. Trimming took off 11 bases at V and 1 base at J, with 14 bases between the two ends. The CDR3 nucleotides read TGTGCCTCCCACGGGAGGAGGAACACTGAAGCTTTCTTT. Encoded protein: CASHGRRNTEAFF.

This clone was detected only once. The rearrangement uses TRBV11-1 and TRBJ2-2; D is unclear. V lost 2 bases, J lost 7 bases, and 5 bases lay in between. This CDR3 region has 12 residues. In germline, CDR1 is SGHAT, CDR2 FQDESV (reference sequence). CDR3 in amino acids: CASSLQHGELFF. The CDR3 DNA follows: TGTGCCAGCAGCTTACAACACGGGGAGCTGTTTTTT.

The V call is TRBV4-1, the J call TRBJ2-4, with D possibly being TRBD1 (5 bases). The germline V gene encodes CDR1 MGHRA and CDR2 YSYEKL. Trimming took off 0 bases at V and 10 bases at J, with 10 bases between the two ends. The CDR3 contains 13 residues. The DNA for the CDR3 is TGCGCCAGCAGCCAAGATCAGGACACAATTCAGTACTTC. Its protein is CASSQDQDTIQYF.

The CDR3 is CATSTGRQGFAEAFF. Here the CDR3 DNA reads TGTGCCACCAGCACAGGAAGACAGGGTTTCGCTGAAGCTTTCTTT. This rearrangement joins TRBV15 to TRBJ1-1, with 7 bases that match TRBD1. Trimming took 4 bases from V and 6 from J; bases not matched to a gene: 11. The CDR3 has 15 amino acids. The germline gives CDR1 LNHNV, CDR2 YYDKDF (reference sequence).

V is TRBV20-1 and J is TRBJ1-4, with D tentatively TRBD1 (6 bases). Trimming stripped 2 bases from V and 9 bases from J, with 7 bases between. The CDR3 length is 11 residues. From germline, CDR1 is DFQATT and CDR2 SNEGSKA (reference sequence). CDR3 DNA: TGCAGTGCTAGATGGGACAAAAAACTGTTTTTT. Protein: CSARWDKKLFF.

This clone was counted a few times. The rearrangement links TRBV5-7 to TRBJ1-5; 8 bases are shared with TRBD1. TRBV5-7 is an open reading frame, and its role is uncertain. There are 16 residues in the CDR3. The junction had 8 bases not matched to a gene; V was cut back by 5 bases and J by 1 base. This chain's CDR3 is CASSHTGGESNQPQHF. Here the CDR3 DNA reads TGTGCCAGCAGTCATACAGGGGGGGAAAGCAATCAGCCCCAGCATTTT.

In this sample, this clone turned up a few times. The chain has TRBV2 and TRBJ2-2, with TRBD1 matching 7 bases. CDR3 length equals 13 residues. The junction had 4 bases not matched to a gene; V was cut back by 7 bases and J by 5 bases. CDR1 is SNHLY and CDR2 is FYNNEI in the germline V gene. This chain's CDR3 is CASMGQSTGELFF. The CDR3 DNA reads as TGTGCCAGCATGGGACAGTCTACCGGGGAGCTGTTTTTT.

The gene calls are TRBV2 and TRBJ2-3, with TRBD2 as a possible D gene (7 bases). This CDR3 spans 14 amino acids. Per the germline V gene, CDR1 is SNHLY and CDR2 is FYNNEI. V lost 7 bases and J 1 base, leaving 12 bases between the germline ends. The CDR3 sequence: CASKGGGRTDTQYF. The CDR3 DNA reads as TGTGCCAGCAAAGGGGGGGGGCGCACAGATACGCAGTATTTT.

The V and J genes are TRBV18 and TRBJ2-5, with no clear D. The ends were cut back, 3 bases at V and 1 base at J, with 6 bases in the middle. CDR3 size: 13 residues. From germline, CDR1 is KGHSH and CDR2 LQKENI. CDR3 in amino acids: CASSPGIQETQYF. CDR3 DNA sequence: TGTGCCAGCTCACCGGGCATCCAAGAGACCCAGTACTTC.